The clone carrying this TCR beta chain was seen a few times. This sample was included in a study of T-cell reconstitution after alpha-beta-depleted transplantation in children. The TCRbeta library incorporated unique molecular identifiers. TCRdb itself ran the PCR reads through MiXCR, one entry per CDR3 protein. The sample includes about 500,000 distinct CDR3 sequences, 30% to 35% of them seen just once. V was pared by 2 bases and J by 10 bases, with 8 bases of the junction left unmatched. There are 15 residues in the CDR3. The germline V gene encodes CDR1 MNHEY and CDR2 SVGAGI. The TCR originated in a human donor who donated a stem cell graft to a child with aplastic anemia. This sequence joins TRBV6-5 and TRBJ2-1; 10 positions agree with TRBD2. The material was PBMCs from the stem cell graft donor, obtained from the stem cell graft. The CDR3: CASSYVLAGVQEQFF. The CDR3, as DNA: TGTGCCAGCAGTTACGTCCTAGCGGGAGTTCAGGAGCAGTTCTTC.